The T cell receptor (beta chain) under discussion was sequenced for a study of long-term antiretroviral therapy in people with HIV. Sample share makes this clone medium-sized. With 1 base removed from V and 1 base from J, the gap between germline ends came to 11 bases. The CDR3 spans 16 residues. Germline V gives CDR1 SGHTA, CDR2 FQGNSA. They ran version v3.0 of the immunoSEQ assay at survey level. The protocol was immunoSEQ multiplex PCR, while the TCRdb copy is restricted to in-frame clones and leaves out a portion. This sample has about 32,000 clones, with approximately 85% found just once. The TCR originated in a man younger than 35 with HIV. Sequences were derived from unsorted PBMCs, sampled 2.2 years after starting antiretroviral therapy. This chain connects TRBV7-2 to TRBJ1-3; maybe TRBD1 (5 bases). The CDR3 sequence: CASSLGTGLSGNTIYF. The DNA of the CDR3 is TGTGCCAGCAGCTTAGGTACAGGACTATCTGGAAACACCATATATTTT.